This TCR beta chain was sequenced in a study of a mutant IDH1 vaccine in newly diagnosed glioma (dated by TCRdb to 2020 to 2023). As for the study more broadly: Patients received eight vaccinations in weeks 1, 3, 5, 7, 11, 15, 19 and 23, corresponding to visits V03 through V10. Vaccination was initiated 4-6 weeks after radiotherapy alone, or concurrently with temozolomide cycles in the chemotherapy-containing groups. Of the 30 or so patients who were treated, about 60% were male and approximately 40% were female, and the mean age was about 40 years. Before enrollment, most patients had been given radiochemotherapy with temozolomide as standard therapy, while the rest had received either radiotherapy alone or temozolomide alone. Peripheral blood was collected at six visits: V03 (baseline), V05, V07, V10, V12 and V13. Longitudinal TCRB deep sequencing was performed for about 25 treated patients wherever samples were available for exploratory analyses.

To prepare the library, the immunoSEQ multiplex PCR assay was applied. Rearranged TCR beta chain sequences were amplified using the hsTCRB Kit according to the manufacturer's protocol. An Illumina MiSeq was used to sequence the TCRB libraries. On the authors' methods: The proprietary platform of the kit vendor was used for demultiplexing, trimming and gene mapping. TCRdb re-hosts the immuneACCESS table, in-frame sequences only. Its copies lack some clones; in the studies checked, an unresolved V gene accounts for under half of them, and the cause for the rest is not known. D and trimming were read from the DNA, whereas the V and J calls and clone size are those reported in that table. Here the sample has 23,000 or so clones; approximately 80% occur a single time. The top ten constitute roughly a tenth of the sample. Overall study results and their limits: It was noted by the authors that analyses of patient blood samples could not be reproduced owing to sample limitations. Selection of PBMC samples for TCRB deep sequencing was based on availability. Immune responses induced by the vaccine were seen in roughly 95% of patients across multiple MHC alleles. Changes in the top peripheral T cell clonotypes picked up by TCRB sequencing did not appear to be linked to pseudoprogression.

The label giving this sample's time point can be read as: week 5, during vaccination. Each vaccine dose, consisting of 300 ug of a 20-mer mutant IDH1 peptide in Montanide, was administered subcutaneously with topical imiquimod. All donors had newly diagnosed IDH1-mutant astrocytomas of WHO grade 3 or 4 that showed loss of nuclear ATRX. The samples were drawn from NOA16, a multicentre, single-arm, open-label phase I trial in Germany that tested a mutant IDH1 peptide vaccine in humans for the first time. Genomic DNA for TCRB sequencing was extracted from EDTA blood using the DNeasy Blood and Tissue Kit. Spanning cysteine to phenylalanine, the CDR3 consists of 15 amino acids. Only the CDR3 portion is preserved as DNA: 45 bases, with reading frame beginning at the first base. The germline V gene specifies SNHLY as CDR1 and FYNNEI as CDR2. V is reduced by 7 bases and J by 1 base, leaving a spacing of 16 bases between them.

This clone was detected a few times. What antigen it recognizes has not been identified. Base-call qualities are not available, and no considerably larger clone is one nucleotide away. This sequence originates from a man in his forties or fifties with glioma. The specimen was PBMCs, collected from a glioma patient whose treatment included an IDH1 peptide vaccine. The V and J segments used are TRBV2 and TRBJ1-1, with the identity of the D gene unclear. The CDR3: CASNYGPGANTEAFF. The sequenced DNA: TGTGCCAGCAACTATGGCCCGGGAGCGAACACTGAAGCTTTCTTT.